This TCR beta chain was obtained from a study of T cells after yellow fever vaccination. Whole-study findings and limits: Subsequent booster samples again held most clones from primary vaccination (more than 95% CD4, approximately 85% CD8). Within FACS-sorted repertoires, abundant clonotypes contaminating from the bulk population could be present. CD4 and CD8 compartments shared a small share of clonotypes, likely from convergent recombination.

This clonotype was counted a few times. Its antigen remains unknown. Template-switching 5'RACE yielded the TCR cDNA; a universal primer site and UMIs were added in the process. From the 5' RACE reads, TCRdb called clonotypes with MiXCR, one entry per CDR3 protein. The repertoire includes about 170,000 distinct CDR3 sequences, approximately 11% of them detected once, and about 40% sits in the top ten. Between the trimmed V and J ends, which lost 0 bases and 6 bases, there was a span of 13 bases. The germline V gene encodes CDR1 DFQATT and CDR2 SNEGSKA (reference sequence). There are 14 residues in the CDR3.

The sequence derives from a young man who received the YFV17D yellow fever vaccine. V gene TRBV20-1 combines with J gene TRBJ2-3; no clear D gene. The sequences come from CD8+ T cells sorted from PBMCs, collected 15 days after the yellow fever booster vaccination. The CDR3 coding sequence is TGCAGTGCTAGAGATTTCAGGATTTCGGATACGCAGTATTTT. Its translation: CSARDFRISDTQYF.